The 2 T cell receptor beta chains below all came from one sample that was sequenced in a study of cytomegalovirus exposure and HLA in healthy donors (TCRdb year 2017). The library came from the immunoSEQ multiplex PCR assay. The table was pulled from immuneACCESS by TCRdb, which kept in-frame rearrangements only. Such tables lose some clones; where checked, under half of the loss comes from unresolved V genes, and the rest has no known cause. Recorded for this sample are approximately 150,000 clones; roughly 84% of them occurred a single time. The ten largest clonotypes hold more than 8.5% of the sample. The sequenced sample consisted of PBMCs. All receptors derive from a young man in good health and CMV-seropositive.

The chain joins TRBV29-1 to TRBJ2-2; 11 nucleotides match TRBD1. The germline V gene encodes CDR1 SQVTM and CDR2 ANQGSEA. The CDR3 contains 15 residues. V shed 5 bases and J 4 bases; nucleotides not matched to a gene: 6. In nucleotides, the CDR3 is TGCAGCGTTCAACCGGGACAGGGGGGCACCGGGGAGCTGTTTTTT. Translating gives CSVQPGQGGTGELFF.

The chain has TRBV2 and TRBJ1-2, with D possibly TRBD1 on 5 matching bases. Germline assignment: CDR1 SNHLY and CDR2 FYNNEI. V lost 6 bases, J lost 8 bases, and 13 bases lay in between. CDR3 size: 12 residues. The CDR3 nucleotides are TGTGCCAGCAGGGTAGGGGCCCTAGGCTACACCTTC. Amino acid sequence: CASRVGALGYTF.